The rows below give T cell receptor beta chains drawn from one sample of a study of early T cells in non-severe SARS-CoV-2 infection. TCRdb re-called the 5' RACE reads with MiXCR, one entry per CDR3 protein. Of about 90,000 distinct CDR3 sequences listed, less than 15% are singletons. The sequencing here drew on whole blood, taken at baseline. The receptor source for this set is an adult who was a healthcare worker with PCR-confirmed SARS-CoV-2 infection or an uninfected control (not recorded which). The CDR3 runs from the conserved cysteine through the conserved F or W. The order of the fields is V gene, clone size, J gene, D gene, CDR3 DNA, CDR3 protein. The D gene is left open where the match is weak. Rows may omit the clone size; those that give it use once, few, many or a size class.

TRBV6-5	many	TRBJ2-1	.	TGTGCCAGCAGTTACTCTCGGCAGGCCTCCTACAATGAGCAGTTCTTC	CASSYSRQASYNEQFF
TRBV7-6	many	TRBJ2-2	TRBD2	TGTGCCAGCAGCCCAGTCCCTAGCGGGGGCGGTACCGGGGAGCTGTTTTTT	CASSPVPSGGGTGELFF
TRBV15	.	TRBJ1-4	.	TGTGCCACCAGCAGGGTAGAAGTCTTTAATGAAAAACTGTTTTTT	CATSRVEVFNEKLFF
TRBV27	many	TRBJ1-6	.	TGTGCCAGCAGTAAGACAGGATATAATTCACCCCTCCACTTT	CASSKTGYNSPLHF
TRBV12-3/TRBV12-4	few	TRBJ1-1	TRBD1	TGTGCCAGCAGTTTAACAGGGGCCCACACTGAAGCTTTCTTT	CASSLTGAHTEAFF
TRBV7-6	many	TRBJ1-1	.	TGTGCCAGCAGCTTAGCACCCCAGGGGAAAGCTTTCTTT	CASSLAPQGKAFF
TRBV7-2	few	TRBJ2-7	TRBD1	TGTGCCAGCAGCTGGAGACAGGGAAAAAGTCTGCAGTACTTC	CASSWRQGKSLQYF
TRBV7-9	few	TRBJ1-1	.	TGTGCCAGCAGCAAGTCCGGGACTCTGGAAGCTTTCTTT	CASSKSGTLEAFF
TRBV7-2	.	TRBJ2-2	.	TGTGCCAGCAGCTTACTAGATACCGGGGAGCTGTTTTTT	CASSLLDTGELFF
TRBV28	.	TRBJ2-1	.	TGTGCCAGCAGTTTATTCCGTAATGAGCAGTTCTTC	CASSLFRNEQFF
TRBV6-2/TRBV6-3	few	TRBJ2-5	.	TGTGCCAGCAGTCATATGACAGACCAAGAGACCCAGTACTTC	CASSHMTDQETQYF
TRBV4-2	few	TRBJ1-1	.	TGTGCCAGCAGCCAAGATGAGGGACAAGAAGCTTTCTTT	CASSQDEGQEAFF
TRBV19	few	TRBJ2-1	TRBD2	TGTGCCAGTAGTATAGCAGGGCGAGCGGGATTATACAATGAGCAGTTCTTC	CASSIAGRAGLYNEQFF
TRBV12-5	.	TRBJ2-3	TRBD2	TGTGCTAGTGGTTTGGCCCTTAGCGGGATGACCGCAGATACGCAGTATTTT	CASGLALSGMTADTQYF
TRBV29-1	few	TRBJ2-1	TRBD2	TGCAGCGTTGCTAGCGGGAGTTGGGACGGCAATGAGCAGTTCTTC	CSVASGSWDGNEQFF
TRBV7-9	.	TRBJ1-2	.	TGTGCCAGCAGCCCAAACGCGGGTCCAGCTAACTATGGCTACACCTTC	CASSPNAGPANYGYTF
TRBV28	many	TRBJ2-1	TRBD1	TGTGCCAGCAGTTTATTGGCCCAGGGGGCCCACAATGAGCAGTTCTTC	CASSLLAQGAHNEQFF
TRBV2	.	TRBJ1-1	TRBD1	TGTGCCAGCAGCGGGGACAGGGCGGGAGCTTTCTTT	CASSGDRAGAFF
TRBV19	.	TRBJ2-2	TRBD2	TGTGCCAGTAAGCCTAGCGGGAATTTGAACACCGGGGAGCTGTTTTTT	CASKPSGNLNTGELFF
TRBV7-9	.	TRBJ1-4	.	TGTGCCAGCGGCCAAGTAGGGGCAACTAATGAAAAACTGTTTTTT	CASGQVGATNEKLFF
TRBV7-2	.	TRBJ2-5	TRBD1	TGTGCCAGCAGCCGAAAGAGAGACAGGGCTCTCCAAGAGACCCAGTACTTC	CASSRKRDRALQETQYF
TRBV12-5	many	TRBJ2-7	.	TGTGCTAGTGGTCAGGCCTACGAGCAGTACTTC	CASGQAYEQYF
TRBV14	few	TRBJ2-3	TRBD1	TGTGCCAGCAGCCGCCGGGACAGCAGCACAGATACGCAGTATTTT	CASSRRDSSTDTQYF
TRBV12-3/TRBV12-4	once	TRBJ2-3	TRBD2	TGTGCCAGCACCTTAGCGGGGCTTAGCCCAGATACGCAGTATTTT	CASTLAGLSPDTQYF
TRBV20-1	.	TRBJ2-2	.	TGCAGTGCTAGAATCCTCGCGGAAACCGGGGAGCTGTTTTTT	CSARILAETGELFF
TRBV6-5	few	TRBJ2-5	.	TGTGCCAGCAGCAGTGGCCTAGGGGAGACCCAGTACTTC	CASSSGLGETQYF
TRBV2	many	TRBJ2-7	.	TGTGCCGTCACCTCCTACTCCTACGAGCAGTACTTC	CAVTSYSYEQYF
TRBV7-9	.	TRBJ1-6	.	TGTGCCAGCAGCTTAGGTGACAGTCAATCACCCCTCCACTTT	CASSLGDSQSPLHF
TRBV6-6	.	TRBJ2-1	TRBD1	TGTGCCAGCAGTTACCCCCCCAGGGGGCTGAGCTCCTACAATGAGCAGTTCTTC	CASSYPPRGLSSYNEQFF
TRBV20-1	.	TRBJ2-1	.	TGCAGTGCTACACGGGGGGCTTACAATGAGCAGTTCTTC	CSATRGAYNEQFF
TRBV7-6	.	TRBJ1-6	TRBD1	TGTGCCAGCAGCTTATCGCCAGGGGGAAGTAATTCACCCCTCCACTTT	CASSLSPGGSNSPLHF
TRBV18	few	TRBJ2-5	.	TGTGCCAGCTCACGACAGTACCAAGAGACCCAGTACTTC	CASSRQYQETQYF
TRBV9	.	TRBJ2-1	TRBD2	TGTGCCAGCAGCGCCCTAGCGGGGGGGTTCAATGAGCAGTTCTTC	CASSALAGGFNEQFF
TRBV11-2	few	TRBJ2-5	.	TGTGCCAGCAGCTTAGCCTCGGAGACCCAGTACTTC	CASSLASETQYF
TRBV6-2/TRBV6-3	.	TRBJ1-5	.	TGTGCCAGTAACCGGGACAATAGCAATCAGCCCCAGCATTTT	CASNRDNSNQPQHF
TRBV5-4	once	TRBJ2-1	TRBD2	TGTGCCAGCAGCTTGGGGAATAGCGGGTATGAGCAGTTCTTC	CASSLGNSGYEQFF
TRBV2	many	TRBJ2-7	.	TGTGCCAGCAGCAGTGCTAAAGGGGTTTCGGAGTTCTACGAGCAGTACTTC	CASSSAKGVSEFYEQYF
TRBV6-2/TRBV6-3	.	TRBJ1-1	.	TGTGCCAGCAGTTACTTGGGGACTGAAGCTTTCTTT	CASSYLGTEAFF
TRBV12-3/TRBV12-4	few	TRBJ1-6	.	TGTGCCAGCAGTCCACGGGACACAGATAATTCACCCCTCCACTTT	CASSPRDTDNSPLHF
TRBV29-1	.	TRBJ2-5	.	TGCAGCGTTGTTCCCCAAGAGACCCAGTACTTC	CSVVPQETQYF
TRBV10-1	few	TRBJ2-3	.	TGCGCCAGCAGTGAGTCGGGGAGACTGGATACGCAGTATTTT	CASSESGRLDTQYF
TRBV24-1	few	TRBJ1-3	.	TGTGCCACCAGTGAATATGGAAACACCATATATTTT	CATSEYGNTIYF
TRBV7-3	.	TRBJ1-2	.	TGTGCCAGCAGTTCGAGAGTGACAGATGGCTACACCTTC	CASSSRVTDGYTF
TRBV7-9	many	TRBJ1-4	TRBD1	TGTGCCAGCAGCTTAGGGGACAGGGGAACTAATGAAAAACTGTTTTTT	CASSLGDRGTNEKLFF
TRBV10-2	.	TRBJ1-1	.	TGCGCCAGCAGTGGTCGGACAGAACAGATCCAAGGTATGGCTTTCTTT	CASSGRTEQIQGMAFF
TRBV7-3	.	TRBJ2-5	.	TGTGCCAGCAGCTCCCAGACTGGCCAAGAGACCCAGTACTTC	CASSSQTGQETQYF
TRBV6-5	few	TRBJ1-3	.	TGTGCCAGCAGTTCATACAGAGGTGTAAACACCATATATTTT	CASSSYRGVNTIYF
TRBV6-5	many	TRBJ2-3	.	TGTGCCAGCAGTTACACGCGAGGCGGTACGCAGTATTTT	CASSYTRGGTQYF
TRBV7-6	.	TRBJ2-1	.	TGTGCCAGCAGCTTACAATTAGGCCTAGGGGAGCAGTTCTTC	CASSLQLGLGEQFF
TRBV19	few	TRBJ1-4	.	TGTGCCAGTAAAACCCCAGGGGACGACGAAAAACTGTTTTTT	CASKTPGDDEKLFF
TRBV20-1	few	TRBJ2-3	.	TGCAGTGCTAGAGAACTCGGAGGAAGGACTCGCACAGATACGCAGTATTTT	CSARELGGRTRTDTQYF
TRBV11-2	once	TRBJ2-5	.	TGTGCCAGCATCAGGGGGGGTCAAGAGACCCAGTACTTC	CASIRGGQETQYF
TRBV5-1	.	TRBJ2-7	TRBD2	TGCGCCAGCAGCTTGAGGACTAGCGGCTACGAGCAGTACTTC	CASSLRTSGYEQYF
TRBV30	many	TRBJ2-7	.	TGTGCCTGGAGTGTTATTAGGGATCCGAGCTACGAGCAGTACTTC	CAWSVIRDPSYEQYF
TRBV30	.	TRBJ2-1	.	TGTGCCTGGAATGGAAACTCCTACAATGAGCAGTTCTTC	CAWNGNSYNEQFF